These 2 T cell receptor beta chains came from one sample sequenced in a study of blood T cells in healthy people across ages. Then a second PCR, running about 6 to 11 cycles, was carried out with a sample-barcoded 5' primer and a J-beta primer mix. Using its own MiXCR run on the 5' RACE reads, TCRdb lists one record per CDR3 protein. The sample contains around 400,000 distinct CDR3 sequences, about 49% of which appear only once. The source material was blood. The receptors shown here come from a man between 60 and 75 years old in good health.

The gene calls are TRBV21-1 and TRBJ2-7; the table's D call of TRBD1 was not tested on the DNA. TRBV21-1 is recorded as a pseudogene. CDR3 length: 15 amino acids. CDR3 coding DNA: TGTGCCAGCAGCACCATAACAGGGGAGTCCCACGAGCAGTACTTC. Its translation is CASSTITGESHEQYF.

The J gene is TRBJ2-1, the V gene TRBV28, with a possible D match to TRBD2 (7 bases). The V end lost 1 base, the J end lost 7 bases, and 14 bases lay between the germline ends. CDR3 length equals 15 residues. CDR1 MDHEN and CDR2 SYDVKM come from the germline V gene. In DNA, the CDR3 is TGTGCCAGCAGTTTATTTGGGGGGGCGGGGAATGAGCAGTTCTTC. It encodes CASSLFGGAGNEQFF.